Listed here are 2 T cell receptor beta chains from one sample, sequenced in a study of blood T cell repertoires in COVID-19. Repertoires were generated with immunoSEQ multiplex PCR, while TCRdb's copy carries only in-frame clones and drops some. In the table there are about 47,000 clones, approximately 85% of which are singletons. The sequenced material came from peripheral blood. The receptors were sampled from a man aged 50 to 60 with active COVID-19.

This clone has just one count. The V and J genes are TRBV11-2 and TRBJ2-1; possible D gene TRBD2, 5 bases. The V end lost 2 bases, the J end lost 7 bases, and 9 bases lay between the germline ends. Germline V CDR1 and CDR2: SGHAT, FQNNGV. This CDR3 contains 13 residues. In DNA, the CDR3 is TGTGCCAGCAGCTTATTTGGCGGGAATGAGCAGTTCTTC. Translation gives CASSLFGGNEQFF. The entire variable domain, with the rest obtained from reference TRBV11-2 and TRBJ2-1, is as follows: EAGVAQSPRYKIIEKRQSVAFWCNPISGHATLYWYQQILGQGPKLLIQFQNNGVVDDSQLPKDRFSAERLKGVDSTLKIQPAKLEDSAVYLCASSLFGGNEQFFGPGTRLTVL.

The chain joins TRBV7-2 to TRBJ1-4; maybe TRBD1 (6 bases). The length of the CDR3 is 16 residues. V lost 0 bases to trimming and J lost 4 bases, with 12 bases between them. Germline assignment: CDR1 SGHTA and CDR2 FQGNSA. The CDR3 nucleotides read TGTGCCAGCAGCTTAGCGTTGTCCAGGGGTAATGAAAAACTGTTTTTT. Translation: CASSLALSRGNEKLFF.